This T cell receptor beta chain is drawn from a study of early T cells in non-severe SARS-CoV-2 infection. At least ten counts were recorded for this clonotype. Germline V CDR1 and CDR2: DFQATT, SNEGSKA (reference sequence). The CDR3 sequence is 14 residues long. V lost 0 bases to trimming and J lost 4 bases, with 10 bases between them. TCRdb used MiXCR to reprocess the 5' RACE reads, holding one entry per CDR3 protein. The sample lists 25,000 to 35,000 distinct CDR3 sequences, 5.7% occurring once. J is TRBJ2-1 and V is TRBV20-1, with a tentative D call TRBD1 (5 bases). The receptor comes from an adult who was a healthcare worker with PCR-confirmed SARS-CoV-2 infection or an uninfected control (not recorded which). Material for sequencing was whole blood. CDR3 sequence (DNA): TGCAGTGCTAGAGATGGACAAGGGTACAATGAGCAGTTCTTC. It encodes CSARDGQGYNEQFF.